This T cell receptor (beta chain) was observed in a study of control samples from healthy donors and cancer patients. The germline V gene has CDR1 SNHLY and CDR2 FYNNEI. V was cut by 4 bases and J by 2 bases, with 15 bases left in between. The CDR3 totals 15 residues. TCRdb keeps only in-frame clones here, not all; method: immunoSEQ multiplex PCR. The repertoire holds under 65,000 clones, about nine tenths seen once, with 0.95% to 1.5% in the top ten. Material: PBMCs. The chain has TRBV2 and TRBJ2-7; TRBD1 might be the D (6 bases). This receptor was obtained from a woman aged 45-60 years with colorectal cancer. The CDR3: CASSGGTPFTYEQYF. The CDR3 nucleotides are TGTGCCAGCAGTGGTGGGACACCCTTTACCTACGAGCAGTACTTC.